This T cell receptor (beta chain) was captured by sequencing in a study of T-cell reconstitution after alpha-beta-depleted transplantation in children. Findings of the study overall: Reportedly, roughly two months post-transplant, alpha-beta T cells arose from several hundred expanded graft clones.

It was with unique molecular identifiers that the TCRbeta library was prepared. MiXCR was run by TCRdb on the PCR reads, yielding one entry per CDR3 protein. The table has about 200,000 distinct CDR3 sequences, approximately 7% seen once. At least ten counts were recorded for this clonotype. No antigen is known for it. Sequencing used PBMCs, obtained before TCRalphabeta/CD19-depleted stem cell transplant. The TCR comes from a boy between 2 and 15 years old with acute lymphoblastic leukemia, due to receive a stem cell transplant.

The CDR3 nucleotides read TGTGCCAGCAGTTTATTACCCTTTGCGTGGAGCACAGATACGCAGTATTTT. Amino acid sequence: CASSLLPFAWSTDTQYF. The chain has TRBV28 and TRBJ2-3; the D is unclear. The CDR3 is 17 residues long. Germline values: CDR1 MDHEN, CDR2 SYDVKM. The V and J ends lost 1 base and 0 bases respectively, with 14 bases between them. The variable domain in full, with the rest retrieved from reference TRBV28 and TRBJ2-3, is DVKVTQSSRYLVKRTGEKVFLECVQDMDHENMFWYRQDPGLGLRLIYFSYDVKMKEKGDIPEGYSVSREKKERFSLILESASTNQTSMYLCASSLLPFAWSTDTQYFGPGTRLTVL.